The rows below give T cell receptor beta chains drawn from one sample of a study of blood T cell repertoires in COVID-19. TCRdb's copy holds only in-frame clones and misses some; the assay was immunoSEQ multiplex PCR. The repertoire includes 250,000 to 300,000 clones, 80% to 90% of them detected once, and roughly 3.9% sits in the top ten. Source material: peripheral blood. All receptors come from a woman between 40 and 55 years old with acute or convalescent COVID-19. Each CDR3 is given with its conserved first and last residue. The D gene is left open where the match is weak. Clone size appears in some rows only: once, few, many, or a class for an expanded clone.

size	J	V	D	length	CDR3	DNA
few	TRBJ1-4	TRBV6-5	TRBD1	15	CASQLGQDWNEKLFF	TGTGCCAGCCAACTCGGACAGGACTGGAATGAAAAACTGTTTTTT
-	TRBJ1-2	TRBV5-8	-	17	CASSLYTNRVSNYGYTF	TGTGCCAGCAGCCTATATACGAACAGGGTTTCTAACTATGGCTACACCTTC
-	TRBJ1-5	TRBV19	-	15	CASSWVGSRNQPQHF	TGTGCCAGTAGTTGGGTGGGCAGTCGAAATCAGCCCCAGCATTTT
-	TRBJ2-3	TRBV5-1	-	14	CASSLNKYTDTQYF	TGCGCCAGCAGCTTAAACAAATACACAGATACGCAGTATTTT
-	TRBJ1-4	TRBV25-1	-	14	CASSVAGPNEKLFF	TGTGCCAGCAGTGTGGCGGGGCCAAATGAAAAACTGTTTTTT
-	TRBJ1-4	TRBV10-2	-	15	CASSEGPPGGEKLFF	TGCGCCAGCAGTGAGGGCCCTCCCGGGGGTGAAAAACTGTTTTTT
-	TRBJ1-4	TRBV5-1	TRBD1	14	CASSRDRTNEKLFF	TGCGCCAGCAGCCGGGACAGGACTAATGAAAAACTGTTTTTT
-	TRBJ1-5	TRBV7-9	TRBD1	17	CASSLGIRGQSNQPQHF	TGTGCCAGCAGCTTAGGTATCAGGGGGCAGAGCAATCAGCCCCAGCATTTT
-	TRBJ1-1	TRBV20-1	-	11	CSARGEAEAFF	TGCAGTGCTAGAGGGGAGGCTGAAGCTTTCTTT
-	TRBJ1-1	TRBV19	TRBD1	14	CASSMDRWNTEAFF	TGTGCCAGTAGTATGGACAGGTGGAACACTGAAGCTTTCTTT
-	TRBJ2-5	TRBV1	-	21	CTSSQDRGTTSGGNPQETQYF	TGCACCAGCAGCCAAGATCGAGGTACGACTAGCGGGGGGAACCCCCAAGAGACCCAGTACTTC
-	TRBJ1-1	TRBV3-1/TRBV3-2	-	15	CASSQDAHLNTEAFF	TGTGCCAGCAGCCAAGATGCACATCTGAACACTGAAGCTTTCTTT
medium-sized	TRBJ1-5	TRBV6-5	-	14	CASSPSRGSQPQHF	TGTGCCAGCAGCCCAAGCCGGGGGAGTCAGCCCCAGCATTTT
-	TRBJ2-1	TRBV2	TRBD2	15	CASSPGLAGGFEQFF	TGTGCCAGCAGTCCAGGACTAGCGGGGGGCTTTGAGCAGTTCTTC
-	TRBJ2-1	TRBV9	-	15	CASSVASGGYNEQFF	TGTGCCAGCAGCGTAGCCAGCGGTGGGTACAATGAGCAGTTCTTC
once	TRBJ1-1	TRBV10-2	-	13	CASSSRAGTEAFF	TGCGCCAGCAGCTCGAGGGCGGGCACTGAAGCTTTCTTT
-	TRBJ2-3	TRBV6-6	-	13	CASSYSPSDTQYF	TGTGCCAGCAGTTACTCCCCCTCCGATACGCAGTATTTT
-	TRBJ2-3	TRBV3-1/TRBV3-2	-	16	CASSQDLGPGLNTQYF	TGTGCCAGCAGCCAAGATCTAGGCCCTGGGTTGAATACGCAGTATTTT
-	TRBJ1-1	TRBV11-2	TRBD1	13	CASSDRENTEAFF	TGTGCCAGCAGCGACAGGGAGAACACTGAAGCTTTCTTT
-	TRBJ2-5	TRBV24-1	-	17	CATSDPPLGGLQETQYF	TGTGCCACCAGTGACCCCCCCTTGGGGGGGCTACAAGAGACCCAGTACTTC
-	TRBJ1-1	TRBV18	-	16	CASSPIEHRMNTEAFF	TGTGCCAGCTCACCAATCGAACACCGCATGAACACTGAAGCTTTCTTT
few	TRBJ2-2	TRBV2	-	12	CASSIGAGELFF	TGTGCCAGCAGTATCGGAGCCGGGGAGCTGTTTTTT
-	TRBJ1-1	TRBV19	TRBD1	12	CASLGTAPEAFF	TGTGCCAGTCTCGGGACAGCCCCTGAAGCTTTCTTT
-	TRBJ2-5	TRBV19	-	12	CASSTLGETQYF	TGTGCCAGTAGTACCCTAGGAGAGACCCAGTACTTC
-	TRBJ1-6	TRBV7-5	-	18	CARSPRSQTPGISSPLHF	TGTGCCAGAAGCCCACGCAGCCAGACGCCAGGGATCAGTTCACCCCTCCACTTT
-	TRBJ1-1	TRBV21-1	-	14	CASKIRGMDTEAFF	TGTGCCAGCAAAATCAGGGGGATGGACACTGAAGCTTTCTTT
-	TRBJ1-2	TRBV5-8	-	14	CASTMLGRDYGYTF	TGTGCCAGCACTATGCTGGGGCGCGACTATGGCTACACCTTC
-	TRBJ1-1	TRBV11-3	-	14	CASSSNSGNTEAFF	TGTGCCAGCAGCTCCAACTCAGGGAACACTGAAGCTTTCTTT
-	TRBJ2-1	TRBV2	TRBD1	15	CASSAGQGNGNEQFF	TGTGCCAGCAGTGCCGGACAGGGAAACGGCAATGAGCAGTTCTTC
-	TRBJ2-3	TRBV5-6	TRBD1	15	CASSTQTGSADTQYF	TGTGCCAGCAGTACCCAGACAGGGTCGGCAGATACGCAGTATTTT
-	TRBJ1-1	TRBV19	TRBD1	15	CASSKQGRLGTEAFF	TGTGCCAGTAGTAAACAGGGGAGGTTGGGGACTGAAGCTTTCTTT
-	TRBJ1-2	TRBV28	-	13	CASSPPGGRGYTF	TGTGCCAGCAGCCCCCCCGGGGGTAGGGGCTACACCTTC
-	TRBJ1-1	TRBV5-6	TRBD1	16	CASSLFPQGGGTEAFF	TGTGCCAGCAGCTTGTTTCCTCAGGGGGGTGGCACTGAAGCTTTCTTT
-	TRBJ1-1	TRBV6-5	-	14	CASSYSVRATEAFF	TGTGCCAGCAGTTACTCGGTCCGAGCGACTGAAGCTTTCTTT
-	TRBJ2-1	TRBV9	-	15	CASSVLGDKWGEQFF	TGTGCCAGCAGCGTTCTCGGGGACAAGTGGGGCGAGCAGTTCTTC
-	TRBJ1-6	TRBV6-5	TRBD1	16	CASSYRDRGSQSPLHF	TGTGCCAGCAGTTACCGAGACAGGGGTTCACAGTCACCCCTCCACTTT
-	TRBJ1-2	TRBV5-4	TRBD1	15	CASSLQGVRNYGYTF	TGTGCCAGCAGCTTACAGGGGGTAAGAAACTATGGCTACACCTTC
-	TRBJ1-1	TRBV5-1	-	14	CASSPGTEDTEAFF	TGCGCCAGCAGCCCGGGAACGGAGGACACTGAAGCTTTCTTT
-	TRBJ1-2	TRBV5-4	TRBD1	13	CASSFTGGGGYTF	TGTGCCAGCAGCTTCACAGGGGGCGGTGGCTACACCTTC
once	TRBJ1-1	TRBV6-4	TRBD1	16	CASSDSRAGGGTEAFF	TGTGCCAGCAGTGACTCGAGGGCAGGGGGAGGCACTGAAGCTTTCTTT
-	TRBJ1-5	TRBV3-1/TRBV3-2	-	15	CASSQGRTGNQPQHF	TGTGCCAGCAGCCAAGGTAGAACAGGGAATCAGCCCCAGCATTTT
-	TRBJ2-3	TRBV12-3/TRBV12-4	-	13	CASSFGLADTQYF	TGTGCCAGCAGTTTTGGACTCGCAGATACGCAGTATTTT
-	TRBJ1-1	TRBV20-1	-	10	CSARRTEAFF	TGCAGTGCTAGGCGGACTGAAGCTTTCTTT
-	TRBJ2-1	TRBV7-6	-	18	CASSRTGGRALAFNEQFF	TGTGCCAGCAGCCGGACGGGGGGCCGGGCACTAGCGTTCAATGAGCAGTTCTTC
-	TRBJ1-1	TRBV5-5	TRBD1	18	CASTLNRDSGPMNTEAFF	TGTGCCAGCACCCTAAACCGGGACAGCGGACCAATGAACACTGAAGCTTTCTTT